This entry lists 23 T cell receptor beta chains sequenced from one sample in a study of OX40 agonist ivuxolimab in advanced cancers. Sequenced by immunoSEQ multiplex PCR; TCRdb stores in-frame clones only, minus some. The sample contains 150,000 to 190,000 clones, 85% to 95% of which appear only once. This specimen was CD4+ or CD8+ T cells sorted from blood, taken in a trial of the OX40 agonist ivuxolimab. These receptor sequences come from an adult with an advanced solid tumor such as melanoma, head and neck, liver or kidney cancer.

The chain is built from TRBV5-4 and TRBJ1-2; D gene uncertain. Trimming took off 3 bases at V and 3 bases at J, with 12 bases between the two ends. Germline V gene data show CDR1 as SGHNT and CDR2 as YYREEE (reference sequence). The CDR3 loop spans 14 amino acids. The CDR3 loop reads CASSSGGPYYGYTF. CDR3 DNA sequence: TGTGCCAGCAGCTCAGGAGGGCCCTACTATGGCTACACCTTC. Drawing the rest from reference TRBV5-4 and TRBJ1-2, the complete variable domain is ETGVTQSPTHLIKTRGQQVTLRCSSQSGHNTVSWYQQALGQGPQFIFQYYREEENGRGNFPPRFSGLQFPNYSSELNVNALELDDSALYLCASSSGGPYYGYTFGSGTRLTVV.

This clone was seen just once. The gene calls are TRBV9 and TRBJ1-1; perhaps TRBD1 as D (6 bases). V was shortened by 4 bases and J by 4 bases, with 14 bases between the two germline ends. Germline V gene data show CDR1 as SGDLS and CDR2 as YYNGEE. The CDR3 has 14 residues. This CDR3 is CASSSRQAPTEAFF. The DNA of the CDR3 is TGTGCCAGCAGCTCCCGACAGGCCCCCACTGAAGCTTTCTTT.

The rearrangement joins TRBV27 to TRBJ1-1; D might be TRBD1 (6 bases). Germline V CDR1 and CDR2: MNHEY, SMNVEV (reference sequence). CDR3 length: 13 amino acids. The ends were cut back, 2 bases at V and 5 bases at J, with 9 bases in the middle. The CDR3 here is CASSLNRATEAFF. DNA of the CDR3: TGTGCCAGCAGTTTAAACAGGGCGACTGAAGCTTTCTTT.

V and J are TRBV18 and TRBJ1-2; a possible D gene is TRBD1 (6 bases). The CDR3 covers 16 residues. CDR1 and CDR2 from the germline V gene are KGHSH and LQKENI. Between the trimmed V and J ends, which lost 0 bases and 7 bases, there was a span of 18 bases. The CDR3 sequence is CASSPPTGRLVGGYTF. CDR3 DNA: TGTGCCAGCTCACCACCGACAGGTCGATTGGTTGGTGGCTACACCTTC. Together with reference TRBV18 and TRBJ1-2, the CDR3 gives the full variable domain: NAGVMQNPRHLVRRRGQEARLRCSPMKGHSHVYWYRQLPEEGLKFMVYLQKENIIDESGMPKERFSAEFPKEGPSILRIQQVVRGDSAAYFCASSPPTGRLVGGYTFGSGTRLTVV.

The chain employs TRBV21-1 and TRBJ2-6; the table's D call of TRBD2 was not tested on the DNA. TRBV21-1 is listed as a pseudogene. This CDR3 is built from 16 residues. The CDR3 here is CASSKGRLSGANVLTF. DNA for the CDR3: TGTGCCAGCAGCAAAGGGCGGCTTTCTGGGGCCAACGTCCTGACTTTC.

The V and J genes are TRBV7-6 and TRBJ2-7; 9 bases are shared with TRBD1. Germline V gene sequence: CDR1 SGHVS, CDR2 FNYEAQ. J gave up 2 bases and V 5 bases, and 7 bases lay outside the gene matches. CDR3 length: 15 amino acids. The CDR3 loop reads CASSLEGTGTYEQYF. The DNA for the CDR3 is TGTGCCAGCAGCCTAGAAGGGACAGGGACCTACGAGCAGTACTTC.

The genes are TRBV27 and TRBJ1-2; no firm D call. Trimming took off 5 bases at V and 8 bases at J, with 15 bases between the two ends. The germline gives CDR1 MNHEY, CDR2 SMNVEV (reference sequence). The CDR3 length is 13 residues. Here the CDR3 reads CASSARSRWGYTF. CDR3 nucleotide sequence: TGTGCCAGCAGTGCGCGATCAAGATGGGGCTACACCTTC.

This chain joins TRBV7-8 and TRBJ2-7, with D possibly being TRBD1 (5 bases). Between the trimmed V and J ends, which lost 2 bases and 0 bases, there was a span of 8 bases. Germline-derived CDR1 and CDR2 are SGHVS and FQNEAQ. The CDR3 extends over 14 amino acids. CDR3 nucleotide sequence: TGTGCCAGCAGCTTACAGGGCCTCTCCTACGAGCAGTACTTC. It specifies CASSLQGLSYEQYF.

This chain joins TRBV20-1 and TRBJ2-7, with D unclear. The CDR3 extends over 11 amino acids. Germline-derived CDR1 and CDR2 are DFQATT and SNEGSKA (reference sequence). The V end was cut by 2 bases, the J end by 9 bases, with 11 bases between. The CDR3 DNA is TGCAGTGCTAGATTTACCGTGGGGCAGTACTTC. Translating gives CSARFTVGQYF.

The chain recombines TRBV4-3 with TRBJ2-1; 11 bases map to TRBD2. V shed 2 bases and J 4 bases; nucleotides not matched to a gene: 7. There are 17 residues in the CDR3. Germline CDR1 reads LGHNA; CDR2 reads YSLEER. CDR3 loop: CASSQHSGGAKYNEQFF. The CDR3 bases are TGCGCCAGCAGCCAACATAGCGGGGGGGCAAAATACAATGAGCAGTTCTTC.

This rearrangement joins TRBV9 to TRBJ1-3; tentatively, D is TRBD1 (5 bases). The CDR3 is 16 residues long. V was trimmed by 0 bases and J by 1 base, leaving 11 bases between them. CDR1 and CDR2 (germline): SGDLS, YYNGEE. The CDR3 sequence is CASSVDARESGNTIYF. CDR3 DNA: TGTGCCAGCAGCGTAGATGCCAGGGAGTCTGGAAACACCATATATTTT.

The chain links TRBV6-5 to TRBJ1-4; D remains unclear. CDR3 length: 16 amino acids. Germline CDR1 MNHEY, CDR2 SVGAGI. Between the trimmed V and J ends, which lost 3 bases and 1 base, there was a span of 12 bases. CDR3 protein: CASSYGWRVTNEKLFF. The CDR3 bases are TGTGCCAGCAGTTATGGGTGGAGGGTAACTAATGAAAAACTGTTTTTT.

The CDR3 is CASSPLAGGNEQFF. The CDR3 DNA is TGTGCCAGCTCACCTCTAGCGGGGGGCAATGAGCAGTTCTTC. The J gene is TRBJ2-1, the V gene TRBV18, with 11 bases identical to TRBD2. Germline lookup yields CDR1 KGHSH and CDR2 LQKENI. Trimming cost V 3 bases and J 6 bases; bases outside gene matches: 1. This CDR3 has 14 residues.

The rearrangement uses TRBV19 and TRBJ2-7; 8 nucleotides agree with TRBD2. The CDR3 runs to 15 residues. Germline CDR1 is LNHDA and CDR2 is SQIVND (reference sequence). Trimming removed 3 bases from V and 1 base from J; junction bases left unmatched: 5. The CDR3 spells CASSISTGGSYEQYF. As DNA, the CDR3 is TGTGCCAGTAGTATTTCGACGGGAGGGTCCTACGAGCAGTACTTC.

The chain has TRBV2 and TRBJ1-1; no firm D call. Trimming removed 4 bases from V and 0 bases from J, with 12 bases in between. This CDR3 comprises 15 residues. Germline V gene lookup returns CDR1 SNHLY and CDR2 FYNNEI. Here the CDR3 DNA reads TGTGCCAGCAGTGCCCGGGCGCTTATGAACACTGAAGCTTTCTTT. As protein: CASSARALMNTEAFF. The full variable domain, in which reference TRBV2 and TRBJ1-1 provide the parts outside the CDR3, is EPEVTQTPSHQVTQMGQEVILRCVPISNHLYFYWYRQILGQKVEFLVSFYNNEISEKSEIFDDQFSVERPDGSNFTLKIRSTKLEDSAMYFCASSARALMNTEAFFGQGTRLTVV.

The chain carries TRBV30 and TRBJ2-6; a possible D gene is TRBD2 (5 bases). This CDR3 comprises 13 residues. V lost 5 bases and J 1 base, leaving 6 bases between the germline ends. CDR1 is GTSNPN, CDR2 SVGIG, per germline (reference sequence). For the CDR3, the DNA is TGTGCCTGGGGGAGTTCTGGGGCCAACGTCCTGACTTTC. Translating it yields CAWGSSGANVLTF.

The chain links TRBV2 to TRBJ1-1; no firm D call. Germline CDR1 is SNHLY and CDR2 is FYNNEI. CDR3 length: 14 amino acids. The V and J ends lost 7 bases and 4 bases respectively, with 16 bases between them. CDR3: CASMSQSESTEAFF. CDR3 nucleotides: TGTGCCAGCATGAGCCAAAGTGAATCCACTGAAGCTTTCTTT.

V gene TRBV4-1 combines with J gene TRBJ2-7; D gene uncertain. The CDR3 contains 15 residues. Looked up from germline, CDR1 is MGHRA and CDR2 is YSYEKL. V gave up 2 bases and J gave up 2 bases, with 13 bases separating them. The DNA for the CDR3 is TGCGCCAGCAGCCAACTCCCAGTCTCCCCCTACGAGCAGTACTTC. This encodes CASSQLPVSPYEQYF.

This clone came up once. The rearrangement joins TRBV20-1 to TRBJ1-2, with a tentative D call TRBD1 (5 bases). The CDR3 runs 11 residues. The V gene's germline CDR1 is DFQATT and CDR2 SNEGSKA (reference sequence). Trimming cost V 0 bases and J 8 bases, with 7 bases left between them. CDR3 sequence (DNA): TGCAGTGCTAGAGAGAGGGGAGGCTACACCTTC. The encoded protein is CSARERGGYTF.

The genes are TRBV27 and TRBJ2-1; D is possibly TRBD2 (6 bases). Germline CDR1 is MNHEY and CDR2 is SMNVEV (reference sequence). V lost 0 bases and J lost 2, with 11 bases in between. The CDR3 runs to 16 residues. The CDR3 DNA follows: TGTGCCAGCAGTTTATCGGGACTCCCCCCCTACAATGAGCAGTTCTTC. Protein: CASSLSGLPPYNEQFF.

The V and J genes are TRBV4-3 and TRBJ1-5; the D gene is possibly TRBD1 (6 bases). V lost 0 bases and J lost 11, with 14 bases in between. The CDR3 sequence is 14 residues long. Germline loops: CDR1 LGHNA, CDR2 YSLEER. CDR3 nucleotides: TGCGCCAGCAGCCAAGATTTGGGGGGCTCGGCCCAGCATTTT. Its protein is CASSQDLGGSAQHF.

The chain employs TRBV5-1 and TRBJ2-1, with D hard to call. CDR3 size: 15 residues. The V end was cut by 1 base, the J end by 2 bases, with 10 bases between. In germline, CDR1 is SGHRS, CDR2 YFSETQ. This chain's CDR3 is CASSLPEHTYNEQFF. CDR3 DNA: TGCGCCAGCAGCTTGCCGGAACATACCTACAATGAGCAGTTCTTC.

This chain joins TRBV12-5 and TRBJ2-3; tentative D call: TRBD2 (6 bases). The CDR3 runs 14 residues. The germline V and J ends were trimmed by 2 bases and 3 bases, with 9 bases remaining between them. Looked up from germline, CDR1 is LGHNT and CDR2 is FRNRAP. The CDR3 bases are TGTGCTAGTGGTTTGCTAGCGCCAACAGATACGCAGTATTTT. Translating gives CASGLLAPTDTQYF.